This T cell receptor beta chain was recovered during a study of cytomegalovirus exposure and HLA in healthy donors. Germline V gene sequence: CDR1 MNHEY, CDR2 SVGAGI. This CDR3 is 13 amino acids long. Trimming removed 6 bases at V and 7 bases at J, with 10 bases between. The PCR was carried out with 60 Vbeta primers and 13 Jbeta primers. Per the original methods: Tens of millions of unique TCR beta chains, some 11 million shared, were counted in a later analysis. Using immunoSEQ multiplex PCR, the repertoire was profiled, and TCRdb retains in-frame clones only, with some absent. V, J and clone size reflect that table, while D and trimming were determined from the DNA. Seen here are some 140,000 clones, 74% observed once, and the top ten hold roughly 4%.

The genes are TRBV6-5 and TRBJ1-6; D call uncertain. The receptor comes from a man between 18 and 29 years old in good health and CMV-seropositive. The sequenced sample was PBMCs. The CDR3 bases are TGTGCCAGCAGCCAGGCGGGAAATTCACCCCTCCACTTT. The encoded protein is CASSQAGNSPLHF.